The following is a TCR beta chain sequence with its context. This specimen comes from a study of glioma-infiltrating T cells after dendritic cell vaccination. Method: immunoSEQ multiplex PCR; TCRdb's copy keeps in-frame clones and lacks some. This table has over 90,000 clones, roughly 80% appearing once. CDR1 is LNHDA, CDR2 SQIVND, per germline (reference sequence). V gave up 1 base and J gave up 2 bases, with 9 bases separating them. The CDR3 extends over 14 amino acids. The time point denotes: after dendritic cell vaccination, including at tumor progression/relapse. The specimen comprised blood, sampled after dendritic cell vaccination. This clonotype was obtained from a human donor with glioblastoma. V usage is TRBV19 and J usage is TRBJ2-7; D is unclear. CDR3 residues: CASSIGQATYEQYF. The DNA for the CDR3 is TGTGCCAGTAGTATAGGGCAGGCTACCTACGAGCAGTACTTC.